Listed here is a single T cell receptor beta chain. The sample comes from a study of blood T cell repertoires in COVID-19. Study-wide background: The study drew acute and convalescent COVID-19 samples from the United States, Italy and Spain. PBMCs, B-cell-depleted T cells, or T cells were the source of the cDNA or gDNA that made up the material.

Authors' data handling: For nucleated cells, counts were estimated from reference gene primer amplification. TCRdb's copy holds only in-frame clones and misses some; the assay was immunoSEQ multiplex PCR. V and J calls and clone size are as listed in that table; D and trimming were resolved from the DNA. The sample lists 250,000 to 350,000 clones; about 90% were seen once. This TCR was recovered from a woman between 50 and 59 years old who had recovered from COVID-19. The sequenced material came from peripheral blood.

The CDR3 sequence: CASSYAEVATNEKLFF. CDR3 coding DNA: TGTGCCAGCAGTTACGCCGAGGTTGCAACTAATGAAAAACTGTTTTTT. V is TRBV6-2 or TRBV6-3 and J is TRBJ1-4; the D is unclear. The length of the CDR3 is 16 residues. Trimming stripped 2 bases from V and 0 bases from J, with 10 bases between. CDR1 MNHEY and CDR2 SVGEGT come from the germline V gene.